This T cell receptor (beta chain) was documented in a study of blood T cell repertoires in COVID-19 (TCRdb year 2020). In the study overall: The collaborator samples originated in the United States, Italy and Spain and spanned the acute and convalescent phases of COVID-19. The repertoires were made available in a free public database intended to serve as a resource for research on the immune response to SARS-CoV-2. Samples came from the ongoing ImmuneRACE study (first 160 participants) plus 1,254 subjects from 6 global collaborators. A de-identified subject ID, COVID-19 status, age in years and sex were almost always included in the sample metadata. The prospective study material was composed of cDNA or gDNA derived from T cells, B-cell-depleted T cells, or PBMCs. The dataset comprised deeply sampled blood TCRbeta repertoires from subjects exposed to, actively infected with, or recovered from COVID-19. Where HLA class I and class II types were available, the types were taken from metadata supplied by the sample provider, not from assay-based typing. Study-level results and caveats: How much clinical and demographic metadata was included differed by source and by participant, and the metadata was provided uncurated.

The immunoSEQ Assay, a bias-controlled multiplex PCR, was used to amplify TCRbeta CDR3 regions from genomic DNA. Under the source paper's analysis protocol: Nucleated cell counts per sample were estimated from amplification of reference gene primers within the assay. Sequence reads were collapsed and filtered to measure the absolute abundance of every unique TCRbeta CDR3 rearrangement. For each sample, productive Simpson clonality was calculated by taking the square root of Simpson's diversity index across productive rearrangements. The source is immuneACCESS, and TCRdb retained only in-frame sequences with V and J called. Part of the clones is not carried over; for the studies checked, unresolved V genes explain less than half of this, and the remainder is unexplained. The D gene and trimming were derived from the DNA, and the V and J assignments and clone size from that table. This sample gives 100,000 or so clones in total; about nine tenths of them show up just once. The ten biggest clones cover 0.85% to 1% of the sample.

Worth noting for this clone: Its antigen remains unidentified. No per-base quality is available; no much larger clone lies one base away.

From the germline V gene (reference sequence), CDR1 is SEHNR and CDR2 is FQNEAQ. Between the V and J ends, shortened by 5 bases and 6 bases respectively, the junction contains 16 bases. Its CDR3 holds 15 amino acids, cysteine through phenylalanine. Here the CDR3 DNA is all that survives: 45 bases in frame from base 1. The collaborating institutions used their own protocols to collect whole blood in K2EDTA tubes. Collaborator samples were shipped for TCRbeta analysis as frozen whole blood, isolated PBMCs, or DNA extracted from either sample type. The TCR sequence derives from a man aged 60 to 69 with acute or convalescent COVID-19. Sequenced sample: peripheral blood. The V gene is TRBV7-9 and the J gene is TRBJ2-2; a tentative D call is TRBD2 (5 bases match). The DNA is TGTGCCAGCAGCCCGGACTTTTTAACTGCCGGGGAGCTGTTTTTT. Translated, it gives CASSPDFLTAGELFF.